This T cell receptor (beta chain) emerged from a study of control samples from healthy donors and cancer patients. This clone was observed a few times. Using immunoSEQ multiplex PCR, the repertoire was profiled, and TCRdb retains in-frame clones only, with some absent. The sample has around 100,000 clones, approximately 90% seen once. The V end was cut by 0 bases, the J end by 2 bases, with 11 bases between. CDR1 is MGHRA, CDR2 YSYEKL, per germline. CDR3 length: 15 amino acids. The sample consisted of blood. The chain joins TRBV4-1 to TRBJ2-7; tentatively, D is TRBD1 (5 bases). The TCR comes from a woman in her 70s in good health. The CDR3 nucleotides read TGCGCCAGCAGCCAAGAGACAGTCCTAACCTACGAGCAGTACTTC. Its translation: CASSQETVLTYEQYF.